The source of this TCR beta chain is a study of neurological immune-mediated disorders. Germline V CDR1 and CDR2: SGHRS, YFSETQ. The V gene lost 4 bases and the J gene lost 1 base, with 8 bases spanning the gap. CDR3 length: 13 residues. Ten or more counts support this clonotype. Time point meaning: longitudinal time-point 1 (baseline). Preparation of the unsorted libraries drew on 2 million PBMCs stored at -80 C. By 5'RACE with 10-nucleotide random UMIs, the cDNA was made. Over 200 million TCR-beta sequences from 15-18 subjects were obtained in each sequencing run. One entry per CDR3 protein results from TCRdb running MiXCR on the 5' RACE reads. The data contain tens of thousands of distinct CDR3 sequences, around 15% of them seen just once; the ten biggest clones take up 4.5% to 5.5%.

The sample was PBMCs. The chain has TRBV5-1 and TRBJ1-1; D is possibly TRBD1 (6 bases). The sequence came from a female donor with HTLV-1-associated myelopathy (HAM/TSP). This CDR3 is CASSPTGNTEAFF. As DNA, the CDR3 is TGCGCCAGCAGCCCGACAGGGAACACTGAAGCTTTCTTT. The variable domain in full, with the rest retrieved from reference TRBV5-1 and TRBJ1-1, is KAGVTQTPRYLIKTRGQQVTLSCSPISGHRSVSWYQQTPGQGLQFLFEYFSETQRNKGNFPGRFSGRQFSNSRSEMNVSTLELGDSALYLCASSPTGNTEAFFGQGTRLTVV.